The present T cell receptor beta chain was sequenced within a study of T cells in Graves' hyperthyroidism and ophthalmopathy. Per the germline V gene, CDR1 is GTSNPN and CDR2 is SVGIG (reference sequence). This CDR3 has 15 amino acids. Trimming at V came to 1 base and at J to 2 bases, leaving 4 bases not matched to a gene. What was amplified from RNA transcripts were TCR beta CDR3 regions. The TCR CDR3 was amplified in a first-round RT-PCR using the HTBI primer set. One entry per CDR3 protein results from TCRdb running MiXCR on the multiplex PCR reads. The sample includes around 520,000 distinct CDR3 sequences, about an eighth of them seen just once. This clonotype has a count of ten or more. Based on clinical symptoms, serum thyroxine and TRAb, thyroid ultrasound and orbital computed tomography, diagnoses were reached.

This TCR came from a woman between 18 and 29 years old with Graves' hyperthyroidism. The V call is TRBV30, the J call TRBJ1-5, with 8 nucleotides matching TRBD1. The sequencing input was blood. The CDR3 DNA reads as TGTGCCTGGAGTGAGGGACAGGCGGGCAATCAGCCCCAGCATTTT. This gives the protein CAWSEGQAGNQPQHF.